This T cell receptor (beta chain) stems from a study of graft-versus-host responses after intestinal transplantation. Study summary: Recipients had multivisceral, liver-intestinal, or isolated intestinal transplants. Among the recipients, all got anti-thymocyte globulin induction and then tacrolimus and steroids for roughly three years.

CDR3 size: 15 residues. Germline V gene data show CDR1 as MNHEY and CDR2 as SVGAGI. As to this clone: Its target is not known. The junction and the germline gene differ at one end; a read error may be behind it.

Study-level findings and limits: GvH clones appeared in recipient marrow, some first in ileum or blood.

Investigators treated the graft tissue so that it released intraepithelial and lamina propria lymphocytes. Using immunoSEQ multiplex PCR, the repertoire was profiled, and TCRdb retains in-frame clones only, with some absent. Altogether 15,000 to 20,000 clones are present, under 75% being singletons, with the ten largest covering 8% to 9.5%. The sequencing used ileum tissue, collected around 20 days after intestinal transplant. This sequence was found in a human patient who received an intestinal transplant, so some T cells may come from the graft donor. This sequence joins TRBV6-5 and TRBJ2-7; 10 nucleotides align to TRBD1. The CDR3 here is CASSWTGGRSHEQYF. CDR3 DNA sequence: TGTGCCAGCAGCTGGACAGGGGGACGCTCCCACGAGCAGTACTTC.